Listed below are T cell receptor beta chains from one sample, sequenced in a study of shared T cell receptors in the human thymus. Some clones are missing from TCRdb's copy, which holds only in-frame ones; the method was immunoSEQ multiplex PCR. The sample has 63,000 or so clones, about 96% seen once; the top ten hold less than 0.04%. Material for sequencing was thymocytes. The receptors here all came from a human donor. The CDR3 runs from the conserved cysteine through the conserved F or W. A D gene is named only where the DNA matches it firmly. For some rows the clone size is stated as once, few or many, or as a class when expanded; others skip it.

cdr3_nt: TGTGCCAGCAGTTTATTAGCAGGGACCCCCTCTGGGGCCAACGTCCTGACTTTC
cdr3_aa: CASSLLAGTPSGANVLTF
cdr3_length: 18
j_call: TRBJ2-6
d_call: .
v_call: TRBV27
clone_size: once

cdr3_nt: TGTGCCAGCAGTGTCCCCGGGACAGGGGATTGTGGCTACACCTTC
cdr3_aa: CASSVPGTGDCGYTF
cdr3_length: 15
j_call: TRBJ1-2
d_call: TRBD1
v_call: TRBV28
clone_size: .

cdr3_nt: TGTGCCAGCAGCGGATACTCCAGGGTTATCAACGAGCAGTACTTC
cdr3_aa: CASSGYSRVINEQYF
cdr3_length: 15
j_call: TRBJ2-7
d_call: .
v_call: TRBV6-5
clone_size: .

cdr3_nt: TGCGCCAGCAGCTTGGAATCCAGGGGCACTGAAGCTTTCTTT
cdr3_aa: CASSLESRGTEAFF
cdr3_length: 14
j_call: TRBJ1-1
d_call: .
v_call: TRBV5-1
clone_size: .

cdr3_nt: TGCGCCAGCAGCCAACCCGGGACAGGGCGGACTGAAGCTTTCTTT
cdr3_aa: CASSQPGTGRTEAFF
cdr3_length: 15
j_call: TRBJ1-1
d_call: TRBD1
v_call: TRBV4-1
clone_size: .

cdr3_nt: TGTGCCAGCACCTTTTCGACAGGGTATGTCGACAATGAGCAGTTCTTC
cdr3_aa: CASTFSTGYVDNEQFF
cdr3_length: 16
j_call: TRBJ2-1
d_call: TRBD1
v_call: TRBV5-6
clone_size: .

cdr3_nt: TGCGCCAGCAGCCAAGCCCGACAGGGTGGACGACCAAATGAAAAACTGTTTTTT
cdr3_aa: CASSQARQGGRPNEKLFF
cdr3_length: 18
j_call: TRBJ1-4
d_call: TRBD1
v_call: TRBV4-1
clone_size: .

cdr3_nt: TGTGCCAGCAGCCAGGACAGTCGTCGGCACTATGGCTACACCTTC
cdr3_aa: CASSQDSRRHYGYTF
cdr3_length: 15
j_call: TRBJ1-2
d_call: .
v_call: TRBV5-5
clone_size: .

cdr3_nt: TGCGCCAGCAGCTTGGAATGGGGGGCGGACCCTTCAACTAATGAAAAACTGTTTTTT
cdr3_aa: CASSLEWGADPSTNEKLFF
cdr3_length: 19
j_call: TRBJ1-4
d_call: .
v_call: TRBV5-1
clone_size: .

cdr3_nt: TGTGCCAGCAGCTGCAAAAAAGGGGGTACGATTGAAGCTTTCTTT
cdr3_aa: CASSCKKGGTIEAFF
cdr3_length: 15
j_call: TRBJ1-1
d_call: .
v_call: TRBV5-5
clone_size: .

cdr3_nt: TGTGCCAGCAGCTTAGGGCGCAGGGGGGCTTCAGATACGCAGTATTTT
cdr3_aa: CASSLGRRGASDTQYF
cdr3_length: 16
j_call: TRBJ2-3
d_call: .
v_call: TRBV7-6
clone_size: .

cdr3_nt: TGTGCCAGCAGTCAAAAGGACAGAACCATGAGCGTGCAGTACTTC
cdr3_aa: CASSQKDRTMSVQYF
cdr3_length: 15
j_call: TRBJ2-7
d_call: .
v_call: TRBV27
clone_size: .

cdr3_nt: TGTGCCAGCAGCTACAGGGGTAGCAATCAGCCCCAGCATTTT
cdr3_aa: CASSYRGSNQPQHF
cdr3_length: 14
j_call: TRBJ1-5
d_call: TRBD1
v_call: TRBV7-2
clone_size: .

cdr3_nt: TGTGCCAGCAGTCTCGGGTATTCACCCCTCCACTTT
cdr3_aa: CASSLGYSPLHF
cdr3_length: 12
j_call: TRBJ1-6
d_call: .
v_call: TRBV6-1
clone_size: few

cdr3_nt: TGTGCCAGCAGCGAGGGGTATGGCTACACCTTC
cdr3_aa: CASSEGYGYTF
cdr3_length: 11
j_call: TRBJ1-2
d_call: .
v_call: TRBV9
clone_size: .

cdr3_nt: TGCGCCAGCAGTTCCGAAGGTTCAGGATGGTACGAGCAGTACTTC
cdr3_aa: CASSSEGSGWYEQYF
cdr3_length: 15
j_call: TRBJ2-7
d_call: .
v_call: TRBV5-1
clone_size: .

cdr3_nt: TGTGCCAGCACCACCTCCGGGCAAAGCAATCAGCCCCAGCATTTT
cdr3_aa: CASTTSGQSNQPQHF
cdr3_length: 15
j_call: TRBJ1-5
d_call: .
v_call: TRBV2
clone_size: .

cdr3_nt: TGTGCCAGCAGCTTATTGCCCTGGGACCCAGAGAACACTGAAGCTTTCTTT
cdr3_aa: CASSLLPWDPENTEAFF
cdr3_length: 17
j_call: TRBJ1-1
d_call: .
v_call: TRBV7-2
clone_size: .

cdr3_nt: TGCGCCAGCAGCACCGAAAACCCCTACGAGCAGTACTTC
cdr3_aa: CASSTENPYEQYF
cdr3_length: 13
j_call: TRBJ2-7
d_call: .
v_call: TRBV5-1
clone_size: .

cdr3_nt: TGTGCCAGCAGCCCGGGGCGGCCGGCCTACGAGCAGTACTTC
cdr3_aa: CASSPGRPAYEQYF
cdr3_length: 14
j_call: TRBJ2-7
d_call: .
v_call: TRBV9
clone_size: .

cdr3_nt: TGCGCCAGCAGCTTGGCCAGCGGGGGCCCTAGCACAGATACGCAGTATTTT
cdr3_aa: CASSLASGGPSTDTQYF
cdr3_length: 17
j_call: TRBJ2-3
d_call: TRBD2
v_call: TRBV5-1
clone_size: .

cdr3_nt: TGCGCCAGCAGCCGCGGACAGGGGGGCCTCGACACCGGGGAGCTGTTTTTT
cdr3_aa: CASSRGQGGLDTGELFF
cdr3_length: 17
j_call: TRBJ2-2
d_call: TRBD1
v_call: TRBV4-1
clone_size: .

cdr3_nt: TGTGCCACCCGGGGTAAACGGAGGAACAGGGCTAATGGCTACACCTTC
cdr3_aa: CATRGKRRNRANGYTF
cdr3_length: 16
j_call: TRBJ1-2
d_call: .
v_call: TRBV27
clone_size: .

cdr3_nt: TGTGCCAGCAGCTTCCCCCCCGCAACAGGGATGAACACTGAAGCTTTCTTT
cdr3_aa: CASSFPPATGMNTEAFF
cdr3_length: 17
j_call: TRBJ1-1
d_call: .
v_call: TRBV5-6
clone_size: .

cdr3_nt: TGTGCTAGTGGCCCCGAGCCCCAGCATTTT
cdr3_aa: CASGPEPQHF
cdr3_length: 10
j_call: TRBJ1-5
d_call: .
v_call: TRBV12-5
clone_size: .

cdr3_nt: TGTGCCATCAGCGAACAGGGGGCATTCTACGAGCAGTACTTC
cdr3_aa: CAISEQGAFYEQYF
cdr3_length: 14
j_call: TRBJ2-7
d_call: TRBD1
v_call: TRBV10-3
clone_size: once

cdr3_nt: TGCAGCGTTGAAACTGGGGCAGGGAAGAACGAGCAGTACTTC
cdr3_aa: CSVETGAGKNEQYF
cdr3_length: 14
j_call: TRBJ2-7
d_call: .
v_call: TRBV29-1
clone_size: .

cdr3_nt: TGCAGCGTAATGCGACAGGGGTTTAGGACAGATACGCAGTATTTT
cdr3_aa: CSVMRQGFRTDTQYF
cdr3_length: 15
j_call: TRBJ2-3
d_call: TRBD1
v_call: TRBV29-1
clone_size: .

cdr3_nt: TGCGCCAGCAGCTCAAGGGACAGGGAGAACCAAGAGACCCAGTACTTC
cdr3_aa: CASSSRDRENQETQYF
cdr3_length: 16
j_call: TRBJ2-5
d_call: TRBD1
v_call: TRBV5-1
clone_size: .

cdr3_nt: TGCGCCAGCAGCGGGCGGGGCCGAGAGACCCAGTACTTC
cdr3_aa: CASSGRGRETQYF
cdr3_length: 13
j_call: TRBJ2-5
d_call: .
v_call: TRBV4-3
clone_size: .

cdr3_nt: TGTGCCAGCAGCCTCGCAGCGGGTCCTCCCAACACTGAAGCTTTCTTT
cdr3_aa: CASSLAAGPPNTEAFF
cdr3_length: 16
j_call: TRBJ1-1
d_call: .
v_call: TRBV27
clone_size: .

cdr3_nt: TGTGCCAGCAGCTTAGGTGTCCCGGGACAGGGCGGCGGAGAAGCTTTCTTT
cdr3_aa: CASSLGVPGQGGGEAFF
cdr3_length: 17
j_call: TRBJ1-1
d_call: TRBD1
v_call: TRBV13
clone_size: .

cdr3_nt: TGTGCCAGCAGCGTAACAGGGTGGACTGAAGCTTTCTTT
cdr3_aa: CASSVTGWTEAFF
cdr3_length: 13
j_call: TRBJ1-1
d_call: .
v_call: TRBV9
clone_size: .

cdr3_nt: TGTGCCAGCAGTTTCCTCGGGGAGAGGTACTTC
cdr3_aa: CASSFLGERYF
cdr3_length: 11
j_call: TRBJ2-4
d_call: .
v_call: TRBV5-8
clone_size: .

cdr3_nt: TGTGCCAGCAGTGTGGTATTGGGGGAGGATACTGAAGCTTTCTTT
cdr3_aa: CASSVVLGEDTEAFF
cdr3_length: 15
j_call: TRBJ1-1
d_call: .
v_call: TRBV28
clone_size: .

cdr3_nt: TGTGCCAGCAGGGGAGGGGGACAGCGTAATCCAACCGAAAACATTCAGTACTTC
cdr3_aa: CASRGGGQRNPTENIQYF
cdr3_length: 18
j_call: TRBJ2-4
d_call: .
v_call: TRBV21-1
clone_size: once

cdr3_nt: TGTGCCAGCAGCTTAATCCCCCGCGGTACTGAAGCTTTCTTT
cdr3_aa: CASSLIPRGTEAFF
cdr3_length: 14
j_call: TRBJ1-1
d_call: .
v_call: TRBV7-3
clone_size: once

cdr3_nt: TGTGCCAGTAGTTCTCCGGGACAATCCGGGACTCCTTTGGGAGAGACCCAGTACTTC
cdr3_aa: CASSSPGQSGTPLGETQYF
cdr3_length: 19
j_call: TRBJ2-5
d_call: .
v_call: TRBV19
clone_size: .

cdr3_nt: TGTGCCAGCAGAAAATCGGGACAGTGGAACACTGAAGCTTTCTTT
cdr3_aa: CASRKSGQWNTEAFF
cdr3_length: 15
j_call: TRBJ1-1
d_call: TRBD1
v_call: TRBV6-4
clone_size: .

cdr3_nt: TGTGCCAGCAGTTTGAAACCCTCAGATACGCAGTATTTT
cdr3_aa: CASSLKPSDTQYF
cdr3_length: 13
j_call: TRBJ2-3
d_call: .
v_call: TRBV6-4
clone_size: few

cdr3_nt: TGTGCCAGCTCAGATGGACAGATTGCAACTAATGAAAAACTGTTTTTT
cdr3_aa: CASSDGQIATNEKLFF
cdr3_length: 16
j_call: TRBJ1-4
d_call: .
v_call: TRBV18
clone_size: .

cdr3_nt: TGTGCCAGCAGTCCCCGGGCCTCCAACACTGAAGCTTTCTTT
cdr3_aa: CASSPRASNTEAFF
cdr3_length: 14
j_call: TRBJ1-1
d_call: .
v_call: TRBV6-5
clone_size: .

cdr3_nt: TGTGCCAGCAGTGTAGTTGACAGGGGTCATCAGAATGAGCAGTTCTTC
cdr3_aa: CASSVVDRGHQNEQFF
cdr3_length: 16
j_call: TRBJ2-1
d_call: TRBD1
v_call: TRBV6-1
clone_size: .

cdr3_nt: TGTGCCAGCAGTTTATGCGGCGGGCAGCTTCAGCCCCAGCATTTT
cdr3_aa: CASSLCGGQLQPQHF
cdr3_length: 15
j_call: TRBJ1-5
d_call: .
v_call: TRBV28
clone_size: .

cdr3_nt: TGTGCCAGCAGTCCGAAACAGCAGGACCCTAACTATGGCTACACCTTC
cdr3_aa: CASSPKQQDPNYGYTF
cdr3_length: 16
j_call: TRBJ1-2
d_call: .
v_call: TRBV27
clone_size: .

cdr3_nt: TGCGCCAGCAGTGAGAGTCCCGGGGAGCTGTTTTTT
cdr3_aa: CASSESPGELFF
cdr3_length: 12
j_call: TRBJ2-2
d_call: .
v_call: TRBV10-2
clone_size: .

cdr3_nt: TGTGCCAGCAGCTCCTACTGGGAGGTGGGCACTGAAGCTTTCTTT
cdr3_aa: CASSSYWEVGTEAFF
cdr3_length: 15
j_call: TRBJ1-1
d_call: .
v_call: TRBV13
clone_size: .

cdr3_nt: TGCGCCAGCAGCCAAGATCCAGGACTAGCGGGGGGAAAATACGAGCAGTACTTC
cdr3_aa: CASSQDPGLAGGKYEQYF
cdr3_length: 18
j_call: TRBJ2-7
d_call: TRBD2
v_call: TRBV4-1
clone_size: few

cdr3_nt: TGTGCCAGCAGTTATGGTCAGATCTCTAACTATGGCTACACCTTC
cdr3_aa: CASSYGQISNYGYTF
cdr3_length: 15
j_call: TRBJ1-2
d_call: .
v_call: TRBV6-6
clone_size: .

cdr3_nt: TGTGCCAGCAGTGAAGCGTTCGATCCGGGAGGCAGGGGGACGAACACTGAAGCTTTCTTT
cdr3_aa: CASSEAFDPGGRGTNTEAFF
cdr3_length: 20
j_call: TRBJ1-1
d_call: TRBD1
v_call: TRBV6-1
clone_size: .

cdr3_nt: TGTGCCAGTACCCCCCCCGGGCATCAGCCCCAGCATTTT
cdr3_aa: CASTPPGHQPQHF
cdr3_length: 13
j_call: TRBJ1-5
d_call: .
v_call: TRBV19
clone_size: .

cdr3_nt: TGTGCCAGCAGTACCCGGGACAGGGAAAATTCACCCCTCCACTTT
cdr3_aa: CASSTRDRENSPLHF
cdr3_length: 15
j_call: TRBJ1-6
d_call: TRBD1
v_call: TRBV5-6
clone_size: .

cdr3_nt: TGTGCCAGCTCACCAACGTCAAAGCCGAAAAACATTCAGTACTTC
cdr3_aa: CASSPTSKPKNIQYF
cdr3_length: 15
j_call: TRBJ2-4
d_call: .
v_call: TRBV18
clone_size: .

cdr3_nt: TGTGCCAGCAGCGAGGACAGGCTAGCCAAAAACATTCAGTACTTC
cdr3_aa: CASSEDRLAKNIQYF
cdr3_length: 15
j_call: TRBJ2-4
d_call: TRBD1
v_call: TRBV7-9
clone_size: .

cdr3_nt: TGCGCCAGCAGCTTGGCCTTCTTGATAGGGATCGGAGAGACCCAGTACTTC
cdr3_aa: CASSLAFLIGIGETQYF
cdr3_length: 17
j_call: TRBJ2-5
d_call: .
v_call: TRBV5-1
clone_size: .

cdr3_nt: TGTGCCAGCAGCTTAGAGGGACTAGCGGACTACAATGAGCAGTTCTTC
cdr3_aa: CASSLEGLADYNEQFF
cdr3_length: 16
j_call: TRBJ2-1
d_call: TRBD2
v_call: TRBV7-8
clone_size: .